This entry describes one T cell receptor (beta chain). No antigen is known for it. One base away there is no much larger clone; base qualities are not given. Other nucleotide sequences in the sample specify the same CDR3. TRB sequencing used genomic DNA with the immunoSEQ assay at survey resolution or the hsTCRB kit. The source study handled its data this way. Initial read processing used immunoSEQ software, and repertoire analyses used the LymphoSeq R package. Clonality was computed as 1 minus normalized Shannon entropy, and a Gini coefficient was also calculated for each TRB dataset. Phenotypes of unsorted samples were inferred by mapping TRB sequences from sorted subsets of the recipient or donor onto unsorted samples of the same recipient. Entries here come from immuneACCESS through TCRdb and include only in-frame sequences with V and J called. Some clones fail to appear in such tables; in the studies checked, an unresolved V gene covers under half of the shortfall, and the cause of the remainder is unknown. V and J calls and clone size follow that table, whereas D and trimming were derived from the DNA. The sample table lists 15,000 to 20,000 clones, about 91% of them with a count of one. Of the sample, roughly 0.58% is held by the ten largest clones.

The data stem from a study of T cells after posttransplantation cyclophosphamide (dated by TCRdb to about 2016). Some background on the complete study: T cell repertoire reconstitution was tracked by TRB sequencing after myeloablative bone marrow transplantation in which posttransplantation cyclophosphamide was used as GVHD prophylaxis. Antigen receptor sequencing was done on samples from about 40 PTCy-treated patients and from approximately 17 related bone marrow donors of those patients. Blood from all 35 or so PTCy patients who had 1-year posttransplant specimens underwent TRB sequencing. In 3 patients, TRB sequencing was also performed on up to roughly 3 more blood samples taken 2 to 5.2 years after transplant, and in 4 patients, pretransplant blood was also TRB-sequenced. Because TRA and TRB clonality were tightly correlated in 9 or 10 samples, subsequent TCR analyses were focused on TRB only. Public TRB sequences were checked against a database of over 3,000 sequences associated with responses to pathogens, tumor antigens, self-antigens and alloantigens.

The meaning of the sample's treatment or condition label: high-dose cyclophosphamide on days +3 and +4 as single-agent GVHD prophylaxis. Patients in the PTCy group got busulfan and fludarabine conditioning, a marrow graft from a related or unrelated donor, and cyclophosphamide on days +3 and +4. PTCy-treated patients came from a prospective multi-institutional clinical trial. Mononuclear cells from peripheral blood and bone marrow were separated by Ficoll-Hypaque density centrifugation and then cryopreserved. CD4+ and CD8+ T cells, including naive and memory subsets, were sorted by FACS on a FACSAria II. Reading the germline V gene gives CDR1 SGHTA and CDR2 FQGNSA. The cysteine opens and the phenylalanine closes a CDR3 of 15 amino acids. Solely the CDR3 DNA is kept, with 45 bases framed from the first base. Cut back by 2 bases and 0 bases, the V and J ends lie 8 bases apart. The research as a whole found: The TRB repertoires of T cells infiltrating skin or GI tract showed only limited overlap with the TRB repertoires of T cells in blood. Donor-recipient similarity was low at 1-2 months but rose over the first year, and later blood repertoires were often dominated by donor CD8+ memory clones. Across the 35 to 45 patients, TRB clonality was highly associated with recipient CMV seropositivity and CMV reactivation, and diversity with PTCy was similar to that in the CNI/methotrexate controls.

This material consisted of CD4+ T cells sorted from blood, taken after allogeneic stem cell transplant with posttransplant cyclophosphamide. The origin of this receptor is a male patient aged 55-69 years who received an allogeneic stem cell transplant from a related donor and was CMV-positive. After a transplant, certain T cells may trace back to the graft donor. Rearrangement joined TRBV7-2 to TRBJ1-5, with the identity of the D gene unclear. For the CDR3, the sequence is CASSLFEGSNQPQHF. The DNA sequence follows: TGTGCCAGCAGCTTATTTGAGGGTAGCAATCAGCCCCAGCATTTT.